Shown below are 20 T cell receptor beta chains from a single sample sequenced in a study of blood T cells in healthy people across ages. Through a sample-barcoded 5' primer and a J-beta primer mix, a second PCR was run for roughly 7 to 12 cycles. TCRdb re-called the 5' RACE reads through MiXCR, storing one row per CDR3 protein. This table holds roughly 2 million distinct CDR3 sequences, around half found once. Sequenced sample: blood. The receptors were sampled from a woman in her forties in good health.

V usage is TRBV7-9 and J usage is TRBJ2-5, with D possibly TRBD1 on 5 matching bases. The CDR3 spans 16 residues. The germline CDR1 and CDR2 sequences are SEHNR and FQNEAQ (reference sequence). V shed 3 bases and J shed 0 bases, with 14 bases lying between them. CDR3 DNA sequence: TGTGCCAGCAGCTTCGAACAGGCGATGTACCAAGAGACCCAGTACTTC. Residues: CASSFEQAMYQETQYF.

The chain combines TRBV7-9 with TRBJ2-1; D may be TRBD1 (6 bases). Germline V gene lookup returns CDR1 SEHNR and CDR2 FQNEAQ (reference sequence). CDR3 length: 17 residues. Trimming left V 3 bases short and J 3 bases short, with 18 bases between. CDR3 region: CASSFEWDIKGYNEQFF. The DNA of the CDR3 is TGTGCCAGCAGCTTCGAATGGGACATCAAGGGCTACAATGAGCAGTTCTTC.

The chain is built from TRBV7-2 and TRBJ2-1; D is unresolved. CDR1 SGHTA and CDR2 FQGNSA come from the germline V gene. Trimming cost V 5 bases and J 0 bases, with 14 bases left between them. The CDR3 length is 16 residues. As DNA, the CDR3 is TGTGCCAGCAGCGCCGTGGGAACCTACTCCTACAATGAGCAGTTCTTC. It encodes CASSAVGTYSYNEQFF.

The J gene is TRBJ2-7, the V gene TRBV2; 7 bases fit TRBD2. The assigned J gene may be wrong: the sequence end matches TRBJ2-5 better. CDR1 is SNHLY, CDR2 FYNNEI, per germline. The CDR3 has 15 residues. The CDR3 DNA reads as TGTGCCAGCAGTCCGTTGCTAGTAGCGGGAGAGACCCAGTACTTC. Translating it yields CASSPLLVAGETQYF.

This chain uses TRBV12-3 or TRBV12-4 with TRBJ2-3; tentative D call: TRBD1 (6 bases). Trimming removed 1 base from V and 5 bases from J, with 13 bases in between. The CDR3 is made up of 15 amino acids. CDR3 in amino acids: CASSLGAGEKDTQYF. As DNA, the CDR3 is TGTGCCAGCAGTTTAGGCGCAGGGGAGAAAGATACGCAGTATTTT.

The V gene is TRBV4-1, the J gene TRBJ2-1; 8 bases line up with TRBD2. Germline trimming cut 0 bases from V and 0 bases from J; bases unmatched to any gene: 4. Germline CDR1 is MGHRA and CDR2 is YSYEKL. The CDR3 has 17 residues. In nucleotides, the CDR3 is TGCGCCAGCAGCCAAGATAGCGGGACTGGCTCCTACAATGAGCAGTTCTTC. Protein sequence: CASSQDSGTGSYNEQFF.

This clonotype appeared many times. V usage is TRBV10-3 and J usage is TRBJ2-1; no clear D. Between the trimmed V and J ends, which lost 6 bases and 5 bases, there was a span of 5 bases. This CDR3 has 11 amino acids. Germline CDR1 and CDR2: ENHRY and SYGVKD. Here the CDR3 reads CAISLNNEQFF. CDR3 bases: TGTGCCATCAGCCTAAACAATGAGCAGTTCTTC.

Note on this clonotype: Germline and junction disagree at one end, which may indicate a read error. The chain combines TRBV11-3 with TRBJ2-5, with TRBD2 matching 15 bases. Germline V gene data show CDR1 as SGHNT and CDR2 as YENEEA. The CDR3 totals 21 residues. CDR3 bases: TGTGCCAGCAGGTTAGAGGTACCGGGACTAGCGGGGGGACGAGTCAGAGAGACCCAGTACTTC. Translation gives CASRLEVPGLAGGRVRETQYF.

This clonotype occurred a few times. The rearrangement links TRBV5-1 to TRBJ2-1, with D possibly matching TRBD1 (6 bases). Germline V gene data show CDR1 as SGHRS and CDR2 as YFSETQ. The V end was cut by 2 bases, the J end by 0 bases, with 15 bases between. The CDR3 consists of 17 residues. CDR3 sequence reads: CASSFTPRGSSYNEQFF. CDR3 DNA sequence: TGCGCCAGCAGCTTCACCCCCAGGGGAAGCTCCTACAATGAGCAGTTCTTC.

The rearrangement joins TRBV4-3 to TRBJ1-1; D is undetermined. The germline CDR1 and CDR2 sequences are LGHNA and YSLEER. V shed 4 bases and J shed 5 bases, with 14 bases lying between them. CDR3 length: 14 amino acids. This CDR3 is CASSPWSVGTEAFF. CDR3 DNA sequence: TGCGCCAGCAGCCCTTGGTCCGTTGGGACTGAAGCTTTCTTT.

This sequence joins TRBV13 and TRBJ2-7; no clear D gene. Deletions cut 2 bases from V and 7 bases from J, with 12 bases between. CDR1 is PRHDT and CDR2 is FYEKMQ in the germline V gene (reference sequence). CDR3 length equals 13 residues. CDR3 loop: CASSLQPAGEQYF. In DNA, the CDR3 is TGTGCCAGCAGCTTACAGCCAGCTGGGGAGCAGTACTTC.

This sequence joins TRBV2 and TRBJ2-4; 11 bases are a match to TRBD1. V shed 10 bases, J shed 9 bases, and the junction held 14 bases outside the gene matches. This CDR3 has 15 residues. The germline V gene encodes CDR1 SNHLY and CDR2 FYNNEI. CDR3 nucleotide sequence: TGTGCCAACAGCGCGGGACAGGGGGTAATTAGCATTCAGTACTTC. Translation: CANSAGQGVISIQYF.

This clonotype was picked up a small number of times. This sequence joins TRBV7-9 and TRBJ2-1; 8 nucleotides agree with TRBD2. The CDR3 runs 16 residues. The V gene end was trimmed by 7 bases and the J gene end by 7 bases; junction bases not matched to a gene: 15. Germline values: CDR1 SEHNR, CDR2 FQNEAQ (reference sequence). CDR3 nucleotides: TGTGCCAGCACAGAGACTCGTCCGGGACTAGGAAATGAGCAGTTCTTC. Translated, it gives CASTETRPGLGNEQFF.

V usage is TRBV7-2 and J usage is TRBJ2-1; the match to TRBD1 covers 8 bases. The CDR3 spans 16 residues. V dropped 4 bases and J dropped 1; count of bases not matched to a gene: 6. The germline V gene encodes CDR1 SGHTA and CDR2 FQGNSA. The CDR3 region is CASSSRQGKSYNEQFF. The CDR3 DNA sequence: TGTGCCAGCAGCTCCCGACAGGGGAAGTCCTACAATGAGCAGTTCTTC.

The chain is built from TRBV28 and TRBJ2-3; D not resolved. The germline V and J ends were trimmed by 11 bases and 0 bases, with 12 bases remaining between them. CDR3 size: 13 residues. Germline-derived CDR1 and CDR2 are MDHEN and SYDVKM. CDR3 sequence: CAGRTSSTDTQYF. CDR3 nucleotides: TGTGCCGGCCGAACCTCTAGCACAGATACGCAGTATTTT.

The chain combines TRBV7-2 with TRBJ2-2, with a possible D match to TRBD1 (6 bases). Trimming pared 5 bases from V and 0 bases from J, leaving 10 bases between. Germline loops: CDR1 SGHTA, CDR2 FQGNSA. The CDR3 is 15 amino acids. The CDR3 region is CASSLHRANTGELFF. CDR3 DNA: TGTGCCAGCAGCCTTCACAGGGCGAACACCGGGGAGCTGTTTTTT.

The chain joins TRBV7-9 to TRBJ1-4; 7 nucleotides line up with TRBD1. Losses at the gene ends were 3 bases for V and 0 bases for J; bases not matched to a gene: 7. CDR1 is SEHNR and CDR2 is FQNEAQ in the germline V gene (reference sequence). The CDR3 runs 17 residues. CDR3 sequence: CASSLGQPLATNEKLFF. Written as DNA, the CDR3 is TGTGCCAGCAGCTTGGGACAGCCGCTTGCAACTAATGAAAAACTGTTTTTT.

This clonotype was detected ten times or more. This chain joins TRBV3-1 and TRBJ2-5, with D perhaps matching TRBD2 (6 bases). The CDR3 covers 15 residues. The V end lost 0 bases, the J end lost 2 bases, and 10 bases lay between the germline ends. Germline assignment: CDR1 LGHDT and CDR2 YNNKEL (reference sequence). CDR3 nucleotide sequence: TGTGCCAGCAGCCAAGATGGGACTCCACAAGAGACCCAGTACTTC. Amino acid sequence: CASSQDGTPQETQYF.

J is TRBJ2-5 and V is TRBV13; 8 bases line up with TRBD1. Trimming took 5 bases from V and 5 from J; bases not matched to a gene: 7. Germline V CDR1 and CDR2: PRHDT, FYEKMQ (reference sequence). This CDR3 spans 14 amino acids. The CDR3: CASSQGQEGETQYF. The CDR3 DNA reads as TGTGCCAGCAGCCAGGGACAGGAGGGGGAGACCCAGTACTTC.

The DNA for the CDR3 is TGTGCCAGCAGTCCGACTAGCGGGGGGTTGGGAGAGACCCAGTTCTTC. Translating it yields CASSPTSGGLGETQFF. V is TRBV12-3 or TRBV12-4 and J is TRBJ2-1; 13 nucleotides align to TRBD2. V dropped 5 bases and J dropped 13; count of bases not matched to a gene: 14. This CDR3 has 16 residues.